This passage covers 17 T cell receptor beta chains from one sample sequenced in a study of cytomegalovirus exposure and HLA in healthy donors. Both 60 Vbeta primers and 13 Jbeta primers went into the PCR. TCRdb's table, derived via immunoSEQ multiplex PCR, lists solely in-frame clones and lacks some. The repertoire holds approximately 70,000 clones, 65% to 75% seen once, with 11% in the top ten. Material for sequencing was PBMCs. The receptors come from a woman aged 60-75 years in good health and CMV-seropositive.

The J gene is TRBJ2-2, the V gene TRBV18; TRBD2 is a possible D gene (5 bases). Germline CDR1 is KGHSH and CDR2 is LQKENI. The V gene lost 3 bases and the J gene lost 7 bases, with 9 bases spanning the gap. CDR3 size: 13 residues. The CDR3 reads CASSPDSNGELFF. The DNA for the CDR3 is TGTGCCAGCTCACCGGACTCGAACGGGGAGCTGTTTTTT.

The chain recombines TRBV15 with TRBJ2-5, with 8 bases aligning to TRBD2. CDR1 and CDR2 from the germline V gene are LNHNV and YYDKDF (reference sequence). The CDR3 sequence is 13 residues long. With 8 bases clipped from V and 4 bases from J, the junction kept 6 bases outside the gene matches. The CDR3 nucleotides read TGTGCCACCCGACTCGGGGGGGTAGAGACCCAGTACTTC. Amino acids: CATRLGGVETQYF.

The V gene is TRBV29-1, the J gene TRBJ2-7; 9 nucleotides line up with TRBD2. Germline loops: CDR1 SQVTM, CDR2 ANQGSEA. This CDR3 has 16 residues. With 0 bases clipped from V and 9 bases from J, the junction kept 15 bases outside the gene matches. CDR3 sequence: CSVEDGDGGRATAQYF. The CDR3 DNA reads TGCAGCGTTGAAGATGGGGATGGCGGGAGGGCAACCGCGCAGTACTTC.

As for this clone: At one boundary the junction diverges from the germline segment, which might be a read error. Other DNA sequences in this specimen translate into the identical CDR3. The chain has TRBV6-1 and TRBJ1-2; tentative D call: TRBD1 (6 bases). CDR3 length: 15 amino acids. Germline CDR1 is MNHNS and CDR2 is SASEGT. The CDR3 DNA sequence: TGTGCCAGCAGTGAGGCTATTAGGGGGGGCTATGGCTACACATTC. Translation gives CASSEAIRGGYGYTF.

The chain employs TRBV19 and TRBJ1-2; the D is unclear. The V end was cut by 10 bases, the J end by 0 bases, with 12 bases between. Per germline, CDR1 LNHDA and CDR2 SQIVND (reference sequence). The CDR3 runs to 13 residues. CDR3 sequence reads: CATTHLANYGYTF. CDR3 nucleotide sequence: TGTGCCACTACTCACCTGGCTAACTATGGCTACACCTTC. Full variable domain (rest looked up from reference TRBV19 and TRBJ1-2): DGGITQSPKYLFRKEGQNVTLSCEQNLNHDAMYWYRQDPGQGLRLIYYSQIVNDFQKGDIAEGYSVSREKKESFPLTVTSAQKNPTAFYLCATTHLANYGYTFGSGTRLTVV.

This chain links TRBV4-2 with TRBJ2-1; 7 bases are shared with TRBD2. V lost 1 base, J lost 2 bases, and 5 bases stayed unmatched. The CDR3 length is 16 residues. Germline CDR1 and CDR2: LGHNA and YNFKEQ. The CDR3 reads CASSQGVGRTYNEQFF. In DNA, the CDR3 is TGTGCCAGCAGCCAAGGGGTCGGGAGGACCTACAATGAGCAGTTCTTC.

This clone was observed a handful of times. The chain joins TRBV18 to TRBJ1-6, with D maybe TRBD1 (5 bases). This CDR3 spans 13 amino acids. Germline V lookup: CDR1 KGHSH, CDR2 LQKENI. Trimming took 3 bases from V and 7 from J, leaving 7 bases between them. In DNA form, the CDR3 reads TGTGCCAGCTCACCGTCAGGGAATTCACCCCTCCACTTT. This codes for CASSPSGNSPLHF. Combining the CDR3 with reference TRBV18 and TRBJ1-6 gives the whole variable domain NAGVMQNPRHLVRRRGQEARLRCSPMKGHSHVYWYRQLPEEGLKFMVYLQKENIIDESGMPKERFSAEFPKEGPSILRIQQVVRGDSAAYFCASSPSGNSPLHFGNGTRLTVT.

This chain uses TRBV5-6 with TRBJ2-7; D is perhaps TRBD2 (5 bases). Germline CDR1 is SGHDT and CDR2 is YYEEEE. V lost 4 bases and J 5 bases, leaving 13 bases between the germline ends. This CDR3 spans 13 amino acids. As DNA, the CDR3 is TGTGCCAGCAGCCGGGGTGGGGAGCACGAGCAGTACTTC. The encoded protein is CASSRGGEHEQYF.

V is TRBV6-5 and J is TRBJ2-1, with TRBD1 matching 9 bases. This CDR3 has 12 amino acids. V gave up 4 bases and J gave up 15 bases; unmatched junction bases: 7. Germline assignment: CDR1 MNHEY and CDR2 SVGAGI. CDR3 loop: CASSSPGQGAFF. In DNA form, the CDR3 reads TGTGCCAGCAGTTCCCCGGGACAGGGAGCGTTCTTC.

The chain couples TRBV4-2 to TRBJ1-5, with 9 bases identical to TRBD1. The J segment lost 6 bases and the V segment lost 0 bases, leaving 6 bases of the junction unmatched. The CDR3 totals 16 residues. Germline CDR1 LGHNA, CDR2 YNFKEQ. This chain's CDR3 is CASSQDLGQGFQPQHF. For the CDR3, the DNA is TGTGCCAGCAGCCAAGATCTGGGACAGGGATTTCAGCCCCAGCATTTT.

V is TRBV5-1 and J is TRBJ2-5; 8 bases line up with TRBD2. The CDR3 consists of 14 residues. CDR1 and CDR2 (germline): SGHRS, YFSETQ. The junction had 5 bases not matched to a gene; V was cut back by 2 bases and J by 5 bases. The CDR3, as DNA: TGCGCCAGCAGCTTTAGCGGGGCGGGGGAGACCCAGTACTTC. It codes for CASSFSGAGETQYF.

A word on this clone: One junction end does not reproduce the germline sequence, and a read error may be involved. The chain links TRBV30 to TRBJ1-2; the D is unclear. Germline V gives CDR1 GTSNPN, CDR2 SVGIG (reference sequence). CDR3 length: 13 amino acids. The CDR3 spells CAWRLPSNYGYTF. The CDR3 nucleotides are TGTGCCTGGAGGCTCCCTTCTAACTATGGCTACACATTC.

This clone was observed a single time. This chain connects TRBV13 to TRBJ2-1, with D perhaps TRBD1 (6 bases). This CDR3 contains 15 residues. V lost 0 bases and J 1 base, leaving 7 bases between the germline ends. The germline CDR1 and CDR2 sequences are PRHDT and FYEKMQ (reference sequence). Here the CDR3 DNA reads TGTGCCAGCAGCTTAGGAGGGGGTTCCTACAATGAGCAGTTCTTC. Its translation: CASSLGGGSYNEQFF. Full variable domain (outside the CDR3, taken from reference TRBV13 and TRBJ2-1): AAGVIQSPRHLIKEKRETATLKCYPIPRHDTVYWYQQGPGQDPQFLISFYEKMQSDKGSIPDRFSAQQFSDYHSELNMSSLELGDSALYFCASSLGGGSYNEQFFGPGTRLTVL.

This chain connects TRBV18 to TRBJ2-7; TRBD1 might be the D (5 bases). V gave up 3 bases and J gave up 5 bases, with 14 bases separating them. Germline CDR1 and CDR2: KGHSH and LQKENI. The CDR3 loop spans 14 amino acids. CDR3: CASSPNRSFNEQYF. CDR3 DNA: TGTGCCAGCTCACCTAACAGGTCATTCAACGAGCAGTACTTC.

This clone was counted once. The rearrangement links TRBV29-1 to TRBJ2-2, with 9 bases aligning to TRBD1. V shed 3 bases and J 3 bases; nucleotides not matched to a gene: 2. Germline values: CDR1 SQVTM, CDR2 ANQGSEA. The CDR3 consists of 14 residues. This CDR3 is CSVEGTGYTGELFF. DNA for the CDR3: TGCAGCGTTGAGGGGACAGGGTACACCGGGGAGCTGTTTTTT.

The chain employs TRBV19 and TRBJ1-1; weak D call: TRBD1 (6 bases). V dropped 7 bases and J dropped 2 bases, with 17 bases sitting between them. CDR1 and CDR2 from the germline V gene are LNHDA and SQIVND (reference sequence). The CDR3 loop spans 15 amino acids. The CDR3 nucleotides read TGTGCCAGTACCCCCACCCAGGGGCGAAACACTGAAGCTTTCTTT. Amino acid sequence: CASTPTQGRNTEAFF.

The chain couples TRBV2 to TRBJ1-4; possible D gene TRBD1, 5 bases. CDR3 size: 15 residues. The V gene's germline CDR1 is SNHLY and CDR2 FYNNEI. V lost 9 bases and J 4 bases, leaving 18 bases between the germline ends. CDR3 residues: CASLSSGAVNEKLFF. The CDR3, as DNA: TGTGCCAGTTTGTCTAGTGGGGCCGTTAATGAAAAACTGTTTTTT.